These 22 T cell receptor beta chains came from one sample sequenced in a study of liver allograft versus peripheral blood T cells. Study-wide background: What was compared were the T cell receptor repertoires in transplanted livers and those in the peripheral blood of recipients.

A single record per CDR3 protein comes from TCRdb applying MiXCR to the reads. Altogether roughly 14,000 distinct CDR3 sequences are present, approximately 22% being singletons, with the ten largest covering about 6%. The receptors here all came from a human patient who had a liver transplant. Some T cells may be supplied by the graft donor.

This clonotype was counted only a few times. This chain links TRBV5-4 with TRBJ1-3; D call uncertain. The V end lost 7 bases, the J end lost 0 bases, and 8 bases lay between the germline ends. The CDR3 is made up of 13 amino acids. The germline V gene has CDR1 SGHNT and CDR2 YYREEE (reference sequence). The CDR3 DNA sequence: TGTGCCAGCTCGGCGAGCTCTGGAAACACCATATATTTT. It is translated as CASSASSGNTIYF. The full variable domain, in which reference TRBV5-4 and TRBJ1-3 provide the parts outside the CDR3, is ETGVTQSPTHLIKTRGQQVTLRCSSQSGHNTVSWYQQALGQGPQFIFQYYREEENGRGNFPPRFSGLQFPNYSSELNVNALELDDSALYLCASSASSGNTIYFGEGSWLTVV.

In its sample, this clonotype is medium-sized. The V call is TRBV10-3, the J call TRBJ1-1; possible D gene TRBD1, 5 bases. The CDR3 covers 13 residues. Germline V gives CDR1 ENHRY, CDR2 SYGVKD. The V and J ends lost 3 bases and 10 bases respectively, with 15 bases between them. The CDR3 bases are TGTGCCATCAGTGAAGGGCAGCAGGGTAGAGCTTTCTTT. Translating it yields CAISEGQQGRAFF.

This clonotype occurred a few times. The CDR3, as DNA: TGTGCCACCCAACGAGAACCCGCCAATGAAAAACTGTTTTTT. It encodes CATQREPANEKLFF. The V and J genes are TRBV6-1 and TRBJ1-4; D is ambiguous. The germline CDR1 and CDR2 sequences are MNHNS and SASEGT. Trimming left V 10 bases short and J 5 bases short, with 17 bases between. The CDR3 has 14 residues.

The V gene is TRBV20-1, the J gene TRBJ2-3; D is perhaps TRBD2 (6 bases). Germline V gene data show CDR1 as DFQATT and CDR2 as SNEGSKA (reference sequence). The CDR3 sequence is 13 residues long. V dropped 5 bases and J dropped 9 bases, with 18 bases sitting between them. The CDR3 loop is CSARRVPGVTQYF. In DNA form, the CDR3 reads TGCAGTGCTCGTAGAGTCCCGGGAGTGACGCAGTATTTT.

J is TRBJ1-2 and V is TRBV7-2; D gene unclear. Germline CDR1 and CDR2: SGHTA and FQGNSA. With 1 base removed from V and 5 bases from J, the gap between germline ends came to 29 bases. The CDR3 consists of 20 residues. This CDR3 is CASSLVGLIGIKGTGYGYTF. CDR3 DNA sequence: TGTGCCAGCAGCTTAGTGGGATTAATAGGGATAAAGGGAACGGGGTATGGCTACACCTTC.

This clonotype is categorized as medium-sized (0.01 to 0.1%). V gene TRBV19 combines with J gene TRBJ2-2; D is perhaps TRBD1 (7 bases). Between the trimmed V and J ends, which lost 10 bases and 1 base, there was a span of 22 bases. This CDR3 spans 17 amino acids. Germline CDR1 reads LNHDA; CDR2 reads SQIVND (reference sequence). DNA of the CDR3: TGTGCCACTCACCACCGCAGGGGGGCGGTGAACACCGGGGAGCTGTTTTTT. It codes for CATHHRRGAVNTGELFF.

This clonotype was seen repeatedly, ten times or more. CDR3 amino acids: CASSLGQRNTEAFF. Written as DNA, the CDR3 is TGTGCCAGCAGTTTAGGACAGAGGAACACTGAAGCTTTCTTT. The chain uses TRBV27 and TRBJ1-1, with a possible D match to TRBD1 (6 bases). Trimming took 2 bases from V and 1 from J, leaving 8 bases between them. CDR3 length: 14 amino acids. Per the germline V gene, CDR1 is MNHEY and CDR2 is SMNVEV (reference sequence).

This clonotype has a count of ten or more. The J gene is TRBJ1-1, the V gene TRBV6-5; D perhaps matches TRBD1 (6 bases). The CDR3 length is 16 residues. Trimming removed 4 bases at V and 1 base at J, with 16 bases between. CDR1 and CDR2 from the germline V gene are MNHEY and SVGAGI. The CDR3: CASSSLPGQPNTEAFF. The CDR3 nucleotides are TGTGCCAGCAGTTCGCTTCCCGGACAGCCGAACACTGAAGCTTTCTTT.

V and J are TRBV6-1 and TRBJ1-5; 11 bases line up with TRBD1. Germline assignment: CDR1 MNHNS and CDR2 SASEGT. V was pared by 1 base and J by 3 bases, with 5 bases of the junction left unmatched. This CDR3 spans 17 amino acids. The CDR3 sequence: CASSEGPGQGDNQPQHF. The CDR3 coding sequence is TGTGCCAGCAGTGAAGGCCCGGGACAGGGGGACAATCAGCCCCAGCATTTT.

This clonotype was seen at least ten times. The DNA of the CDR3 is TGTGCCAGCAGCTTGGGAGGGTCCGGCTCGTTCTATGGCTACACCTTC. It translates to CASSLGGSGSFYGYTF. The rearrangement joins TRBV5-4 to TRBJ1-2; no firm D call. Germline CDR1 and CDR2: SGHNT and YYREEE (reference sequence). There are 16 residues in the CDR3. The V end lost 0 bases, the J end lost 4 bases, and 16 bases lay between the germline ends.

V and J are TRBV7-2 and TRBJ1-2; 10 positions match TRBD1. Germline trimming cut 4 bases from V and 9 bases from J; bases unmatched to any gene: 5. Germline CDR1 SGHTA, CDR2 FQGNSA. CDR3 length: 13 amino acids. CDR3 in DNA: TGTGCCAGCAGCTCCGGGGACAGGGGTCGCTACACCTTC. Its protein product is CASSSGDRGRYTF.

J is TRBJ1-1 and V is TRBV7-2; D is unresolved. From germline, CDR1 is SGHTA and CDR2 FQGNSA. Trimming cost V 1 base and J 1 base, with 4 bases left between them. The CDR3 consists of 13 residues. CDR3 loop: CASSLGQNTEAFF. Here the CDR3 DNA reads TGTGCCAGCAGCTTAGGGCAGAACACTGAAGCTTTCTTT.

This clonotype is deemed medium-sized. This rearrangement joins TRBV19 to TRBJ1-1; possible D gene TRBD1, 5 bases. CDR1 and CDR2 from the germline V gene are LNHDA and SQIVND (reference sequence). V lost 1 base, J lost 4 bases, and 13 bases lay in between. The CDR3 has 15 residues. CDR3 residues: CASSIAGGGTTEAFF. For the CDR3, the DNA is TGTGCCAGTAGTATAGCCGGGGGAGGGACCACTGAAGCTTTCTTT.

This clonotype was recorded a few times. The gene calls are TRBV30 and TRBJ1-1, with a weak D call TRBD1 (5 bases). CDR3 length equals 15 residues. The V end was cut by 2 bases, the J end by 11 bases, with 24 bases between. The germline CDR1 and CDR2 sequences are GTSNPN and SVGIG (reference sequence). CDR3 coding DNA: TGTGCCTGGAGTACTACCGGGACCGCGAGCCGTTGGGCTTTCTTT. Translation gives CAWSTTGTASRWAFF.

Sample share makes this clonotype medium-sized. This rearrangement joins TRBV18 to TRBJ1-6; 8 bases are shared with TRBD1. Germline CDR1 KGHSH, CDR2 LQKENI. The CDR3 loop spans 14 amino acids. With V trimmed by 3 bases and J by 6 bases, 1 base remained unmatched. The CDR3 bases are TGTGCCAGCTCACCCACAGGGGGTAATTCACCCCTCCACTTT. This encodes CASSPTGGNSPLHF.

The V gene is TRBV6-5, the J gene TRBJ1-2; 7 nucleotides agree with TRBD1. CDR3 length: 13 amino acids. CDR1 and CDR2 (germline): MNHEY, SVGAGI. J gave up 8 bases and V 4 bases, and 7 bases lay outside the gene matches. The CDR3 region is CASSLSRGGGYTF. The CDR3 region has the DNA TGTGCCAGCAGTTTATCCAGGGGGGGGGGCTACACCTTC.

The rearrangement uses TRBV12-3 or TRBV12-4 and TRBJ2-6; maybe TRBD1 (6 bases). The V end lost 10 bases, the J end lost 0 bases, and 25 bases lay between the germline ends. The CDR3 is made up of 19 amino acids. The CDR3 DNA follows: TGTGCCACCCGGAGGATCTACCGGGACACCTTCTCTGGGGCCAACGTCCTGACTTTC. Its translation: CATRRIYRDTFSGANVLTF.

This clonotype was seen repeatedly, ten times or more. CDR3: CASSYSLRYRTGNSPLHF. CDR3 DNA: TGTGCCAGCAGTTACTCTTTGCGCTACAGGACAGGGAATTCACCCCTCCACTTT. The chain recombines TRBV6-5 with TRBJ1-6; 8 bases map to TRBD1. V lost 0 bases, J lost 7 bases, and 11 bases stayed unmatched. The CDR3 is 18 amino acids. The germline CDR1 and CDR2 sequences are MNHEY and SVGAGI.

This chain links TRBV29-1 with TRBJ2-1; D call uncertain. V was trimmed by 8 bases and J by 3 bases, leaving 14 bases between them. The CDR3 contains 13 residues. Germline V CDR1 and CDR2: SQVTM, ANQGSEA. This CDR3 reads CSRRDPYYNEQFF. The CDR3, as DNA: TGCAGCCGACGAGATCCCTACTACAATGAGCAGTTCTTC.

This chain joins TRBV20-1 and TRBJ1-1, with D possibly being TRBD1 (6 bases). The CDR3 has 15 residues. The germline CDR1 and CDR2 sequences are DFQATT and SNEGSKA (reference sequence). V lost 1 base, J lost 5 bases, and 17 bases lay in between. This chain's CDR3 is CSARGLQGIVTEAFF. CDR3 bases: TGCAGTGCTAGAGGCCTACAGGGTATTGTGACTGAAGCTTTCTTT.

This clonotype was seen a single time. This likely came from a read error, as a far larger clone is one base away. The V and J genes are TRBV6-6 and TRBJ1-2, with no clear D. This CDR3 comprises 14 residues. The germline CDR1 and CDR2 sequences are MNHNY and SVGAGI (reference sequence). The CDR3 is CVSSSRVQVYGYTF. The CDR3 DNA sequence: TGTGTCAGCAGTTCCCGGGTGCAGGTATATGGCTACACCTTC.

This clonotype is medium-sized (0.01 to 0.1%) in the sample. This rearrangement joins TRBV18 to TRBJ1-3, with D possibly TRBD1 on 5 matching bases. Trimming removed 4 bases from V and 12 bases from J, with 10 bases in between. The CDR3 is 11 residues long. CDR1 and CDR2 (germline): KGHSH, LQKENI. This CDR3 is CASSQEGDIYF. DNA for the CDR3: TGTGCCAGCTCACAGGAAGGGGACATATATTTT. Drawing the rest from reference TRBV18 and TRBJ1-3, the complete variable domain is NAGVMQNPRHLVRRRGQEARLRCSPMKGHSHVYWYRQLPEEGLKFMVYLQKENIIDESGMPKERFSAEFPKEGPSILRIQQVVRGDSAAYFCASSQEGDIYFGEGSWLTVV.